This section outlines one TCR beta chain sequence together with its context. Its antigen is as yet unknown. V lost 2 bases and J lost 1, with 10 bases in between. Germline V lookup: CDR1 SGDLS, CDR2 YYNGEE. The length of the CDR3 is 15 residues. Starting 14 to 28 days after autologous transplant, ipilimumab 1 mg/kg was given. TCRdb's copy holds only in-frame clones and misses some; the assay was immunoSEQ multiplex PCR. Of about 40,000 clones in the sample, 80% to 95% are singletons; the top ten hold 0.9%. These data come from a study of ipilimumab plus nivolumab after autologous stem cell transplantation. Whole-study results and caveats: TCR repertoire, Treg phenotype and gut microbiota reportedly support more study of this approach.

The material was PBMCs, obtained in a trial of ipilimumab plus nivolumab as post-transplant consolidation. V is TRBV9 and J is TRBJ1-3; D perhaps matches TRBD1 (5 bases). The sequence was collected from a male donor with multiple myeloma. In nucleotides, the CDR3 is TGTGCCAGCAGCGTCCGAGGGGAATCTGGAAACACCATATATTTT. It codes for CASSVRGESGNTIYF.